This T cell receptor (beta chain) was documented in a study of blood T cell repertoires in COVID-19. Study background: The United States, Italy and Spain supplied acute and convalescent COVID-19 samples.

Trimming stripped 6 bases from V and 4 bases from J, with 21 bases between. This CDR3 region has 16 residues. Germline CDR1 is MDHEN and CDR2 is SYDVKM. Per the authors' pipeline: How many nucleated cells were present was estimated from reference gene primer amplification. Assay used: immunoSEQ multiplex PCR; TCRdb lists only in-frame clones, some missing. That table supplies the V and J calls and clone size; D and trimming were determined from the DNA. The sample consists of about 51,000 clones, 91% of them appearing once. Sequenced: peripheral blood. The genes are TRBV28 and TRBJ1-2; no clear D. This sequence was found in a man over 45 with acute or convalescent COVID-19. CDR3 sequence (DNA): TGTGCCAGCAGGACCGGGGAGGCCCAAGGAAGCTATGGCTACACCTTC. Amino acid sequence: CASRTGEAQGSYGYTF.